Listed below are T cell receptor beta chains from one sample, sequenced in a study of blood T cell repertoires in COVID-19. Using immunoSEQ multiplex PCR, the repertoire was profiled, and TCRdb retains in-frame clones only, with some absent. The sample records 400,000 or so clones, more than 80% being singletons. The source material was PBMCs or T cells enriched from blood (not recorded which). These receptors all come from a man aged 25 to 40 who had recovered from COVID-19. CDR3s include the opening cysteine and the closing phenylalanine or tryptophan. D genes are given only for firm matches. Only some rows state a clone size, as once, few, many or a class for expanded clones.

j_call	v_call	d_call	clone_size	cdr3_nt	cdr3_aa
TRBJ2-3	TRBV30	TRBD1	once	TGTGCCTGGGGCCCGGGACAGGGGGGATTAGGTGGCACAGATACGCAGTATTTT	CAWGPGQGGLGGTDTQYF
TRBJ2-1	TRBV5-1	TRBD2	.	TGCGCCAGCAGCCTTCGAGCGGGAGGGAACAATGAGCAGTTCTTC	CASSLRAGGNNEQFF
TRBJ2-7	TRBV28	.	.	TGTGCCACCCACCGGAAAGGGGTTTACGAGCAGTACTTC	CATHRKGVYEQYF
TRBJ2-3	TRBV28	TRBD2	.	TGTGCCAGCAAAAGCGGGACCTTAACAGATACGCAGTATTTT	CASKSGTLTDTQYF
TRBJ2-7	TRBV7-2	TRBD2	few	TGTGCCAGCAGCCCACCCCGGGAGGCAGGATCGGACGAGCAGTACTTC	CASSPPREAGSDEQYF
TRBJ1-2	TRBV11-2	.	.	TGTGCCAGCAGCCATTTGGGGGGGCGGAGGGACTATGGCTACACCTTC	CASSHLGGRRDYGYTF
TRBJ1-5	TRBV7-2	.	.	TGTGCCAGCAGCTTAAACGACAGGTACAATCAGCCCCAGCATTTT	CASSLNDRYNQPQHF
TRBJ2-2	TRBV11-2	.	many	TGTGCCAGCAGCTTAGATCGAGCGGGTAACACCGGGGAGCTGTTTTTT	CASSLDRAGNTGELFF
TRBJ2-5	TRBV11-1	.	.	TGTGCCAGCAGCTTAAATTCCCCCTCCAGCGGAGAGACCCAGTACTTC	CASSLNSPSSGETQYF
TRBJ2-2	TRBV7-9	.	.	TGTGCCAGCAGCCGCACTCCGGGACTTTCCACCGGGGAGCTGTTTTTT	CASSRTPGLSTGELFF
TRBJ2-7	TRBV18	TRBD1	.	TGTGCCAGCTCAGCGGGACAGGACTACGAGCAGTACTTC	CASSAGQDYEQYF
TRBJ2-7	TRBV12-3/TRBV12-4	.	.	TGTGCCAGCAGTCACCCTATGAGGGAGCAGTACTTC	CASSHPMREQYF
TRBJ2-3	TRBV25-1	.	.	TGTGCCAGCAGTGGACAAGCAGATACGCAGTATTTT	CASSGQADTQYF
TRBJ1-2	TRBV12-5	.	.	TGTGCTAGTGGTTCAGGGAACTATGGCTACACCTTC	CASGSGNYGYTF
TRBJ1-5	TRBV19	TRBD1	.	TGTGCCAGTAGTATAGAAGGGACAGGGGGGTACAATCAGCCCCAGCATTTT	CASSIEGTGGYNQPQHF
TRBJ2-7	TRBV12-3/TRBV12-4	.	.	TGTGCCAGCAGTTATACAGGGTTCGAGCAGTACTTC	CASSYTGFEQYF
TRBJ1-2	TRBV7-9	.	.	TGTGCCAGCAGCTTAGTCCCCTCGGTGAGGAGAATGGATGGCTACACCTTC	CASSLVPSVRRMDGYTF
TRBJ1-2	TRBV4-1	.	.	TGCGCCAGCAGCCAAGATTCGTCCAGGGCCGACTATGGCTACACCTTC	CASSQDSSRADYGYTF
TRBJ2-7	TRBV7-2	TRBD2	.	TGTGCCAGCAGCTCCGCCAGTGGGGGGGCCTACGAGCAGTACTTC	CASSSASGGAYEQYF
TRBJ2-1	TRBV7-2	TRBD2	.	TGTGCCAGCAGCTCGGGACTAGCGGACAATGAGCAGTTCTTC	CASSSGLADNEQFF
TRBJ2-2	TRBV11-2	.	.	TGTGCCAGCAGCTTAGACGGGGGGCTCGGGGAGCTGTTTTTT	CASSLDGGLGELFF
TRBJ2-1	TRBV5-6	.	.	TGTGCCAGCAGTTCGGGAGCGGTTAGGAATGAGCAGTTCTTC	CASSSGAVRNEQFF
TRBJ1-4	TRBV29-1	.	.	TGCAGCGTGGTCACAGGCGTAGGTAATGAAAAACTGTTTTTT	CSVVTGVGNEKLFF
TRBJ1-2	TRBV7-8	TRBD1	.	TGTGCCAGCAGCTTAGACGGGGGAACAGGGGTCCCCCCCGATGGCTACACCTTC	CASSLDGGTGVPPDGYTF
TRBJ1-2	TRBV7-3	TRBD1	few	TGTGCCAGCAGCGGGACAGGATCGCACTACACCTTC	CASSGTGSHYTF
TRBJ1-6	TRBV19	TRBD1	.	TGTGCCAGTAGGGACAGGGGGCTGGCTTCACCCCTCCACTTT	CASRDRGLASPLHF
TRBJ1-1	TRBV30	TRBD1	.	TGTGCTAGGGGGACAGGGAATTCTAATGAAGCTTTCTTT	CARGTGNSNEAFF
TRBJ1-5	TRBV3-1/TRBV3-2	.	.	TGTGCCAGCAGCCAAGGTTCAGGCAATCAGCCCCAGCATTTT	CASSQGSGNQPQHF
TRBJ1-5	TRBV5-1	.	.	TGCGCCAGCAGCTTGGGCGCAGGGATGAATCAGCCCCAGCATTTT	CASSLGAGMNQPQHF
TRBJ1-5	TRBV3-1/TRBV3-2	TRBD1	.	TGTGCCAGCAGCCAGGGAACAGGGGTGGGTCAGCCCCAGCATTTT	CASSQGTGVGQPQHF
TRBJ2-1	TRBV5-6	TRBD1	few	TGTGCCAGCAGCTGGGGGACAGCCGTCTCCTACAATGAGCAGTTCTTC	CASSWGTAVSYNEQFF
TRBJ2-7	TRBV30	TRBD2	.	TGTGCCTGGAGTGTAGGAGCGGGAGGGCCTGTGGGACAGCAGTACTTC	CAWSVGAGGPVGQQYF
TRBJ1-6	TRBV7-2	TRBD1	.	TGTGCCAGCAGCTTATTATCAGGGGGCGAATCACCCCTCCACTTT	CASSLLSGGESPLHF
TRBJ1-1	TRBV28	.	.	TGTGCCAGCAGTTTAACCGCGGGTGAAGCTTTCTTT	CASSLTAGEAFF
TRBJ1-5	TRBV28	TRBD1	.	TGTGCCAGTCTACAGGGGGCCTATCAGCCCCAGCATTTT	CASLQGAYQPQHF
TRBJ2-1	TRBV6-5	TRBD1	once	TGTGCCAGCGGAAGGGACAGGGATTACAATGAGCAGTTCTTC	CASGRDRDYNEQFF
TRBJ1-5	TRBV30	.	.	TGTGCCTGGAGTGTCGGGGTTGGGCCCCAGCATTTT	CAWSVGVGPQHF
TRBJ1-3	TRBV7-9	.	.	TGTGCCAGCAGCCCATGGATCCGGACAAGCTCTGGAAACACCATATATTTT	CASSPWIRTSSGNTIYF
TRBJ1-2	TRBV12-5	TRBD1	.	TGTGCTAGTGGTTTGGACAGGGGGCGAAATGGCTACACCTTC	CASGLDRGRNGYTF
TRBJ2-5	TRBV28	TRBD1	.	TGTGCCAGCAGTTCCCGGACAGGGCGACAACCGGAGACCCAGTACTTC	CASSSRTGRQPETQYF
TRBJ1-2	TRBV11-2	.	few	TGTGCCAGCAGCTCCTACGCCAACGATAACTATGGCTACACCTTC	CASSSYANDNYGYTF
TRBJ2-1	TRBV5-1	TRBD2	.	TGCGCCAGCAGCTCCCAACCTGGACTAGCGGGAGGCAGTGAGCAGTTCTTC	CASSSQPGLAGGSEQFF
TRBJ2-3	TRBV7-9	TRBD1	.	TGTGCCAGCAGCTCACAGGGGGCTCCTCGGGATACGCAGTATTTT	CASSSQGAPRDTQYF